Following are 6 T cell receptor beta chains from one sample sequenced in a study of identical twins. TCRdb independently ran MiXCR on the 5' RACE reads; one entry per CDR3 protein. The table has 310,000 or so distinct CDR3 sequences, about 8.3% seen once. A further study also used this sample, focusing on yellow fever vaccine responses in identical twins.

Source material: memory (CD45RO+) T cells sorted from blood. The receptors originated from a woman aged 18-29 years in good health.

This clonotype was counted many times. CDR3 nucleotide sequence: TGTGCCACCAGTACCCTTGGGGCGGGGGCCGCGGAGCTGTTTTTT. Its protein is CATSTLGAGAAELFF. The rearrangement uses TRBV24-1 and TRBJ2-2; D might be TRBD2 (7 bases). CDR3 size: 15 residues. V lost 6 bases, J lost 10 bases, and 20 bases lay in between. Germline V gene sequence: CDR1 KGHDR, CDR2 SFDVKD.

At least ten counts were recorded for this clonotype. The rearrangement uses TRBV29-1 and TRBJ2-3; 9 bases align to TRBD2. V shed 6 bases, J shed 4 bases, and the junction held 8 bases outside the gene matches. There are 14 residues in the CDR3. CDR1 is SQVTM and CDR2 is ANQGSEA in the germline V gene. As DNA, the CDR3 is TGCAGCGTCCGAGCGGGGGGAGGACCAGATACGCAGTATTTT. Its translation: CSVRAGGGPDTQYF.

Many counts were recorded for this clonotype. V usage is TRBV7-9 and J usage is TRBJ2-2; 8 positions agree with TRBD1. The CDR3 spans 16 residues. Losses at the gene ends were 4 bases for V and 5 bases for J; bases not matched to a gene: 9. The germline CDR1 and CDR2 sequences are SEHNR and FQNEAQ (reference sequence). For the CDR3, the DNA is TGTGCCAGCAGCTCGGTCTTACAGGGGGGAACCGGGGAGCTGTTTTTT. Its protein is CASSSVLQGGTGELFF.

This clonotype was seen repeatedly, ten times or more. J is TRBJ2-2 and V is TRBV5-1; 15 bases map to TRBD2. CDR1 and CDR2 (germline): SGHRS, YFSETQ. The CDR3 has 17 amino acids. The J segment lost 6 bases and the V segment lost 4 bases, leaving 7 bases of the junction unmatched. The CDR3 sequence is CASSVLGLAGGAGELFF. In DNA, the CDR3 is TGCGCCAGCAGCGTCTTGGGACTAGCGGGAGGAGCCGGGGAGCTGTTTTTT.

Notes on this clonotype: The junction does not match germline at one end; this may be a read error. This rearrangement joins TRBV18 to TRBJ2-6; D remains unclear. The CDR3 is 20 amino acids. Germline CDR1 is KGHSH and CDR2 is LQKENI. The CDR3 sequence is CASSPILEKSPYSEANVLTF. The DNA for the CDR3 is TGTGCCAGCTCACCAATCTTGGAAAAATCCCCCTACTCTGAGGCCAACGTCCTGACTTTC. Drawing the rest from reference TRBV18 and TRBJ2-6, the complete variable domain is NAGVMQNPRHLVRRRGQEARLRCSPMKGHSHVYWYRQLPEEGLKFMVYLQKENIIDESGMPKERFSAEFPKEGPSILRIQQVVRGDSAAYFCASSPILEKSPYSEANVLTFGAGSRLTVL.

J is TRBJ1-5 and V is TRBV6-2 or TRBV6-3; tentative D call: TRBD1 (5 bases). The CDR3 is 16 residues long. The V end lost 2 bases, the J end lost 3 bases, and 14 bases lay between the germline ends. Looked up from germline, CDR1 is MNHEY and CDR2 is SVGEGT. CDR3 nucleotides: TGTGCCAGCAGTTACGCCTCGGGGGGGTTCAATCAGCCCCAGCATTTT. Protein product: CASSYASGGFNQPQHF.